This T cell receptor (beta chain) was sequenced in a study of blood T cell repertoires in COVID-19. Study as a whole: PBMCs, B-cell-depleted T cells, or T cells provided the cDNA or gDNA that made up the material.

The CDR3 runs to 16 residues. The V gene end was trimmed by 5 bases and the J gene end by 3 bases; junction bases not matched to a gene: 10. Germline-derived CDR1 and CDR2 are SGHTA and FQGNSA. Authors' data handling: Scientists estimated how many nucleated cells there were by amplifying reference gene primers. Only in-frame clones appear in the TCRdb table, and some are missing; sequencing was by immunoSEQ multiplex PCR. V, J and clone size are those of that table, while D and trimming were read from the DNA. The sample consists of 78,000 or so clones, about 83% of them appearing once. The sequence came from a human donor in a cohort sampled during active COVID-19. Sample: peripheral blood. The V and J genes are TRBV7-2 and TRBJ2-7; TRBD2 matches 10 bases. The CDR3 DNA reads TGTGCCAGCAGCAGAAAACAGGCTAGCGGGAGCTACGAGCAGTACTTC. Translated, it gives CASSRKQASGSYEQYF.